Each of the 8 T cell receptor beta chains below was sequenced from the same sample in a study of blood T cells in healthy people across ages. The use of a sample-barcoded 5' primer and a J-beta primer mix characterized a second PCR of about 7 to 12 cycles. Using its own MiXCR run on the 5' RACE reads, TCRdb lists one record per CDR3 protein. The sample carries approximately 1,000,000 distinct CDR3 sequences, around 43% recorded once. The sequenced sample was blood. These receptors all come from an older woman in good health.

This clonotype appeared a few times. This chain's CDR3 is CASSLRDRTKETQYF. Written as DNA, the CDR3 is TGTGCCAGCAGTTTAAGGGACAGGACCAAAGAGACCCAGTACTTC. The chain couples TRBV27 to TRBJ2-5, with TRBD1 matching 8 bases. Germline V lookup: CDR1 MNHEY, CDR2 SMNVEV (reference sequence). With V trimmed by 2 bases and J by 3 bases, 5 bases remained unmatched. The CDR3 spans 15 residues.

The rearrangement joins TRBV3-1 to TRBJ1-2; 7 bases match TRBD1. With 6 bases clipped from V and 8 bases from J, the junction kept 12 bases outside the gene matches. CDR1 and CDR2 (germline): LGHDT, YNNKEL (reference sequence). The CDR3 has 14 amino acids. In nucleotides, the CDR3 is TGTGCCAGCAGAGGAATTGACAGGGCGGGAGGCTACACCTTC. Protein product: CASRGIDRAGGYTF.

The CDR3 region is CASSPSTGLVIQYF. DNA of the CDR3: TGCGCCAGCAGCCCTTCGACGGGGTTGGTCATTCAGTACTTC. The V call is TRBV5-1, the J call TRBJ2-4; D is possibly TRBD2 (5 bases). CDR3 length equals 14 residues. Trimming pared 4 bases from V and 9 bases from J, leaving 17 bases between. Germline V gives CDR1 SGHRS, CDR2 YFSETQ. Combining the CDR3 with reference TRBV5-1 and TRBJ2-4 gives the whole variable domain KAGVTQTPRYLIKTRGQQVTLSCSPISGHRSVSWYQQTPGQGLQFLFEYFSETQRNKGNFPGRFSGRQFSNSRSEMNVSTLELGDSALYLCASSPSTGLVIQYFGAGTRLSVL.

This clonotype was found a few times. This sequence joins TRBV6-1 and TRBJ2-7; TRBD2 is a possible D gene (6 bases). Trimming removed 9 bases from V and 3 bases from J, with 18 bases in between. Germline CDR1 and CDR2: MNHNS and SASEGT. The CDR3 is 14 amino acids. The CDR3 here is CARSDSGVVYEQYF. The CDR3 region has the DNA TGTGCCAGGTCGGATAGCGGAGTTGTCTACGAGCAGTACTTC.

CDR3 nucleotide sequence: TGTGCCAGCAGGACACGACAGGGGCGTGATGGCTACACCTTC. This codes for CASRTRQGRDGYTF. This chain connects TRBV6-5 to TRBJ1-2; 8 nucleotides match TRBD1. This CDR3 region has 14 residues. In germline, CDR1 is MNHEY, CDR2 SVGAGI. V lost 6 bases and J lost 6; bases outside the gene matches: 9.

About this clonotype itself: An end of the junction differs from the germline gene, which may be a read error. This sequence joins TRBV7-6 and TRBJ2-7, with TRBD2 as a possible D gene (6 bases). The CDR3 has 14 residues. Germline CDR1 is SGHVS and CDR2 is FNYEAQ. This CDR3 is CASSSLGGVYEQYF. The CDR3 DNA reads as TGTGCCAGCAGCTCCCTCGGCGGGGTCTACGAACAGTACTTC.

This rearrangement joins TRBV14 to TRBJ1-2, with D unresolved. Germline-derived CDR1 and CDR2 are SGHDN and FVKESK. The CDR3 runs to 12 residues. V shed 1 base and J shed 9 bases, with 9 bases lying between them. CDR3 sequence: CASSQVPESYTF. CDR3 nucleotide sequence: TGTGCCAGCAGCCAAGTCCCAGAAAGCTACACCTTC. The whole variable domain, filled in from reference TRBV14 and TRBJ1-2, reads EAGVTQFPSHSVIEKGQTVTLRCDPISGHDNLYWYRRVMGKEIKFLLHFVKESKQDESGMPNNRFLAERTGGTYSTLKVQPAELEDSGVYFCASSQVPESYTFGSGTRLTVV.

The rearrangement joins TRBV6-1 to TRBJ1-4, with unresolved D. V was shortened by 7 bases and J by 8 bases, with 11 bases between the two germline ends. Germline lookup yields CDR1 MNHNS and CDR2 SASEGT. The CDR3 loop spans 12 amino acids. The CDR3 DNA reads TGTGCCAGCACTAGTAGGAGGGAAAAACTGTTTTTT. This gives the protein CASTSRREKLFF.